The sequence of this TCR beta chain was determined in a study of T cell changes during pregnancy in multiple sclerosis (dated by TCRdb to the late 2010s). Describing the broader study: The study examined how the T cell repertoire changed over the course of pregnancy in women with multiple sclerosis.

Libraries were prepared through the immunoSEQ multiplex PCR assay. TCRdb limited this immuneACCESS table to in-frame rearrangements with V and J called. A share of clones is missing; checked studies link under half to unresolved V genes, and the rest is unexplained. The sample table records fewer than 55,000 clones; 85% to 90% of these occur just once. The ten largest clones take up under 6% of the sample. Comment on this clone: Its antigen is currently not known. Per-base qualities were not stored, and no clone one base away is much larger.

The germline V gene (reference sequence) specifies GTSNPN as CDR1 and SVGIG as CDR2. Relative to germline, V is 3 bases shorter and J is 0 bases shorter, with 11 bases between their ends. From its cysteine to its phenylalanine, the CDR3 spans 14 amino acids. Just CDR3 DNA is preserved here, 42 bases in frame from base 1. Material: CD8+ T cells from peripheral blood mononuclear cells, obtained after pregnancy. This receptor chain uses TRBV30 and TRBJ2-5, with a weak D call of TRBD1 (6 bases match). The TCR was taken from a female donor in good health, enrolled as a control in a pregnancy study. The nucleotide sequence reads as follows: TGTGCCTGGAGGAGTAGGGGGTACCAAGAGACCCAGTACTTC. Its protein reads: CAWRSRGYQETQYF.